One and the same sample provided the 8 T cell receptor beta chains below, sequenced in a study of CD8 T cells in ankylosing spondylitis. These receptors' targets are unknown. TCRdb processed the 5' RACE reads anew with MiXCR; each CDR3 protein has one entry. The data hold tens of thousands of distinct CDR3 sequences, with approximately 8.9% observed a single time. Study-wide findings and caveats: Ankylosing spondylitis blood appeared to carry a characteristic TCR beta motif of seven to nine highly homologous variants.

The source material was blood, either unsorted or a sorted T cell fraction (not recorded which). The origin of the receptors is a male donor with ankylosing spondylitis.

The genes are TRBV13 and TRBJ2-7; the match to TRBD2 covers 10 bases. Germline V gene sequence: CDR1 PRHDT, CDR2 FYEKMQ (reference sequence). The junction had 4 bases not matched to a gene; V was cut back by 0 bases and J by 5 bases. The CDR3 totals 15 residues. CDR3: CASSLGISGRNEQYV. DNA for the CDR3: TGTGCCAGCAGCTTAGGAATTAGCGGGAGGAACGAGCAGTACGTC.

In its sample, this clonotype was seen a few times. The chain employs TRBV10-3 and TRBJ2-3; 8 bases match TRBD2. The CDR3 is made up of 15 amino acids. In germline, CDR1 is ENHRY, CDR2 SYGVKD. J lost 4 bases, V lost 7 bases, and 10 bases had no gene match. The CDR3 spells CAINTGTSGADTQYF. CDR3 bases: TGTGCCATCAATACCGGGACTAGTGGGGCAGATACGCAGTATTTT.

The chain combines TRBV5-5 with TRBJ2-5; TRBD2 is a possible D gene (6 bases). This CDR3 has 15 residues. The V and J ends lost 1 base and 0 bases respectively, with 10 bases between them. Germline CDR1 SGHKS, CDR2 YYEKEE (reference sequence). The CDR3 DNA is TGTGCCAGCAGCTTGTTTGGGGGGTACCAAGAGACCCAGTACTTC. Translation gives CASSLFGGYQETQYF.

The chain combines TRBV28 with TRBJ1-1; D remains unclear. The length of the CDR3 is 13 residues. Germline CDR1 and CDR2: MDHEN and SYDVKM. Between the trimmed V and J ends, which lost 6 bases and 4 bases, there was a span of 12 bases. CDR3 in amino acids: CASSDSGPTEAFF. The CDR3 DNA sequence: TGTGCCAGCAGCGACTCAGGCCCCACTGAAGCTTTCTTT.

The chain uses TRBV7-6 and TRBJ1-5; TRBD1 agrees at 7 bases. Per the germline V gene, CDR1 is SGHVS and CDR2 is FNYEAQ. The CDR3 sequence is 17 residues long. The V and J ends lost 1 base and 0 bases, in that order; junction bases with no gene match: 6. The CDR3 protein is CASSLGSGGYSNQPQHF. The DNA for the CDR3 is TGTGCCAGCAGCTTAGGGTCAGGGGGTTATAGCAATCAGCCCCAGCATTTT.

This clonotype was seen ten or more times. The chain joins TRBV6-1 to TRBJ1-1; 10 bases map to TRBD1. CDR3 length equals 15 residues. The germline CDR1 and CDR2 sequences are MNHNS and SASEGT. J gave up 1 base and V 6 bases, and 5 bases lay outside the gene matches. The CDR3, as DNA: TGTGCCAGCAGGGCTGGGACAGGGGAGAACACTGAAGCTTTCTTT. Residues: CASRAGTGENTEAFF.

V gene TRBV6-1 combines with J gene TRBJ1-5, with unresolved D. CDR1 is MNHNS and CDR2 is SASEGT in the germline V gene. The CDR3 contains 15 residues. V dropped 5 bases and J dropped 0 bases, with 11 bases sitting between them. The CDR3 here is CASSTYRNSNQPQHF. Here the CDR3 DNA reads TGTGCCAGCAGTACGTACAGAAATAGCAATCAGCCCCAGCATTTT.

This clonotype was recorded many times. This rearrangement joins TRBV7-2 to TRBJ2-7; D is uncertain. In germline, CDR1 is SGHTA, CDR2 FQGNSA. The CDR3 sequence is 13 residues long. The ends were cut back, 5 bases at V and 0 bases at J, with 8 bases in the middle. CDR3 DNA: TGTGCCAGCAGCCCCAGGAGCTCCTACGAGCAGTACTTC. It is translated as CASSPRSSYEQYF.